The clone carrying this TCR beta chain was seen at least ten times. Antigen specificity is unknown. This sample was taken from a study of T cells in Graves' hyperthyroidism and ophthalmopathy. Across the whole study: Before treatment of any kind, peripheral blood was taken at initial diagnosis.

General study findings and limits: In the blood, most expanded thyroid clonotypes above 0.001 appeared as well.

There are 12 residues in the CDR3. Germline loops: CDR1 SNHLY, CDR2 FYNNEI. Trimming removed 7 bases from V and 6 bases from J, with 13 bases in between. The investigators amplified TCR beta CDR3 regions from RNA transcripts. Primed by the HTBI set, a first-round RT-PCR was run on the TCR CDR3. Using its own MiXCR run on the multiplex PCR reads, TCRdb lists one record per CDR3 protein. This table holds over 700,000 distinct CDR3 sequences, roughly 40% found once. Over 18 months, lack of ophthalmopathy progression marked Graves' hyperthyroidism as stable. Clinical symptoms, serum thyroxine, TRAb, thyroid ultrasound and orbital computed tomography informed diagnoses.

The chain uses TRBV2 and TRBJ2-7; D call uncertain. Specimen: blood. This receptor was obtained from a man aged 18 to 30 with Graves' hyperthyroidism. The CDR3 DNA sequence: TGTGCCAGCACGTCGGAGTCCGGCGAGCAGTACTTC. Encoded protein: CASTSESGEQYF.